Listed below are T cell receptor beta chains from one sample, sequenced in a study of blood T cell repertoires in COVID-19. Clones were read by immunoSEQ multiplex PCR, and TCRdb kept only the in-frame ones, dropping some. The table includes 130,000 to 150,000 clones, around 85% detected once. The sequenced sample was PBMCs or T cells enriched from blood (not recorded which). All receptors come from a man aged 50-59 years who had recovered from COVID-19. CDR3s include the opening cysteine and the closing phenylalanine or tryptophan. The D gene is left open where the match is weak. For some rows the clone size is stated as once, few or many, or as a class when expanded; others skip it.

>TRBV4-2|TRBJ1-1|once|-
CASSQESPGFEYTEAFF
TGTGCCAGCAGCCAAGAGTCCCCCGGGTTTGAGTACACTGAAGCTTTCTTT
>TRBV29-1|TRBJ1-2|-|-
CSVEEYRQPNYGYTF
TGCAGCGTTGAAGAATATCGACAGCCTAACTATGGCTACACCTTC
>TRBV7-5|TRBJ1-1|-|-
CARSLGISGETEAFF
TGTGCCAGAAGCTTGGGGATAAGCGGTGAAACTGAAGCTTTCTTT
>TRBV7-8|TRBJ1-2|-|-
CASSLAADSNYGYTF
TGTGCCAGCAGCTTAGCGGCCGATTCTAACTATGGCTACACCTTC
>TRBV7-9|TRBJ2-7|-|-
CASSLAQGKDEQYF
TGTGCCAGCAGCTTAGCGCAGGGGAAAGACGAGCAGTACTTC
>TRBV10-3|TRBJ1-5|-|TRBD1
CAISESAGGISQPQHF
TGTGCCATCAGTGAGTCGGCAGGGGGAATATCTCAGCCCCAGCATTTT
>TRBV11-2|TRBJ1-5|-|-
CASSLVGGNQPQHF
TGTGCCAGCAGCTTAGTGGGGGGGAATCAGCCCCAGCATTTT
>TRBV3-1/TRBV3-2|TRBJ1-4|few|-
CASSQTRESEKLFF
TGTGCCAGCAGCCAGACCAGGGAATCGGAAAAACTGTTTTTT
>TRBV9|TRBJ2-3|-|-
CASSGGPTRAGTDTQYF
TGTGCCAGCAGCGGAGGCCCTACGCGAGCAGGCACAGATACGCAGTATTTT
>TRBV7-9|TRBJ1-2|-|TRBD1
CASSRQGRFDYGYTF
TGTGCCAGCAGCCGACAGGGTCGATTCGACTATGGCTACACCTTC
>TRBV7-2|TRBJ1-4|-|-
CASSQSGTQEKLFF
TGTGCCAGCAGCCAATCGGGAACGCAGGAGAAACTGTTTTTT
>TRBV29-1|TRBJ2-7|medium-sized|TRBD1
CSVDTGAYEQYF
TGCAGCGTTGACACAGGGGCCTACGAGCAGTACTTC
>TRBV5-8|TRBJ1-5|-|-
CASSLAEGRNQPQHF
TGTGCCAGCAGCTTGGCCGAAGGGAGAAATCAGCCCCAGCATTTT
>TRBV6-5|TRBJ1-1|-|-
CASSYSSPVPNTEAFF
TGTGCCAGCAGTTACTCGAGTCCGGTCCCGAACACTGAAGCTTTCTTT
>TRBV10-3|TRBJ2-3|-|TRBD2
CAISESTSGPPDTQYF
TGTGCCATCAGTGAGTCGACTAGCGGGCCACCAGATACGCAGTATTTT
>TRBV3-1/TRBV3-2|TRBJ1-2|-|-
CASSQKGQTNYGYTF
TGTGCCAGCAGCCAAAAAGGACAGACCAACTATGGCTACACCTTC
>TRBV25-1|TRBJ2-1|-|-
CASSEGAGNEQFF
TGTGCCAGCAGTGAGGGGGCTGGTAATGAGCAGTTCTTC
>TRBV7-9|TRBJ1-1|-|-
CASSLSGSRNTEAFF
TGTGCCAGCAGCTTATCTGGGAGTAGGAACACTGAAGCTTTCTTT
>TRBV7-2|TRBJ2-3|-|-
CASGARGGDTQYF
TGTGCCAGTGGGGCCAGGGGTGGGGATACGCAGTATTTT
>TRBV4-3|TRBJ1-4|-|-
CASSQERTNEKLFF
TGCGCCAGCAGCCAAGAACGGACTAATGAAAAACTGTTTTTT
>TRBV7-9|TRBJ2-5|-|TRBD2
CASRGSGEETQYF
TGTGCCAGCAGGGGTAGCGGGGAAGAGACCCAGTACTTC
>TRBV4-2|TRBJ2-5|-|TRBD2
CASSQEMGAGGVIQAQETQYF
TGTGCCAGCAGCCAAGAAATGGGAGCGGGGGGAGTCATCCAAGCCCAAGAGACCCAGTACTTC
>TRBV7-2|TRBJ2-1|-|TRBD1
CASRPLIGTGFYNEQFF
TGTGCCAGCAGGCCCCTGATAGGGACAGGGTTCTACAATGAGCAGTTCTTC
>TRBV5-4|TRBJ1-3|once|-
CASSLPGANGNTIYF
TGTGCCAGCAGCTTGCCAGGGGCTAATGGAAACACCATATATTTT
>TRBV7-2|TRBJ1-4|-|TRBD1
CASSSYSTGAAEKLFF
TGTGCCAGCAGCTCCTATTCAACAGGGGCGGCGGAAAAACTGTTTTTT
>TRBV19|TRBJ1-2|-|-
CASSIFPGPNYGYTF
TGTGCCAGTAGTATTTTTCCAGGGCCTAACTATGGCTACACCTTC
>TRBV5-5|TRBJ2-7|-|TRBD2
CASSLEASGGAYEQYF
TGTGCCAGCAGCTTGGAGGCTAGCGGGGGGGCTTACGAGCAGTACTTC
>TRBV3-1/TRBV3-2|TRBJ2-5|-|TRBD2
CASSQVSSGGEMETQYF
TGTGCCAGCAGCCAAGTCTCTAGCGGGGGGGAAATGGAGACCCAGTACTTC
>TRBV30|TRBJ1-5|few|-
CAWSVYSQPQHF
TGTGCCTGGAGTGTATATTCTCAGCCCCAGCATTTT
>TRBV6-5|TRBJ1-6|-|-
CASSYSIQAGESPLHF
TGTGCCAGCAGTTACTCGATCCAGGCGGGGGAATCACCCCTCCACTTT
>TRBV7-3|TRBJ2-2|few|-
CASSLMARGYTGELFF
TGTGCCAGCAGCTTAATGGCCAGGGGCTACACCGGGGAGCTGTTTTTT
>TRBV5-1|TRBJ1-1|-|TRBD1
CASSSGQGGTEAFF
TGCGCCAGCAGCTCGGGACAGGGGGGCACTGAAGCTTTCTTT
>TRBV28|TRBJ1-1|-|-
CASSITVNTEAFF
TGTGCCAGCAGTATCACGGTGAACACTGAAGCTTTCTTT
>TRBV7-2|TRBJ2-7|few|TRBD2
CASSYDSSGSIYEQYF
TGTGCCAGCAGCTACGACTCTAGCGGATCAATTTACGAGCAGTACTTC
>TRBV3-1/TRBV3-2|TRBJ2-1|-|TRBD2
CASSQDTVSGHEQFF
TGTGCCAGCAGCCAAGATACCGTTAGCGGGCATGAGCAGTTCTTC
>TRBV7-2|TRBJ2-7|-|TRBD1
CASSHTGTGANYEQYF
TGTGCCAGCAGTCATACCGGGACAGGGGCGAACTACGAGCAGTACTTC